The rows below give T cell receptor beta chains drawn from one sample of a study of T-cell reconstitution after alpha-beta-depleted transplantation in children. Each CDR3 protein is one row after TCRdb ran MiXCR on the PCR reads. The table records some 300,000 distinct CDR3 sequences, over 7% of them present only once. Sequenced material: peripheral blood, taken 360 days after TCRalphabeta/CD19-depleted stem cell transplant. These receptor sequences come from a female patient aged 2 to 10 who had a stem cell transplant for Fanconi anemia, so the T cells may come from the graft donor. Both conserved end residues are part of each CDR3. A D gene is named only where the DNA matches it firmly. Expanded clones get a size class; other rows say once, few or many, or leave the size out.

j_call	clone_size	d_call	v_call	cdr3_length	cdr3_aa	cdr3_nt
TRBJ2-5	many	TRBD1	TRBV2	13	CASSVGQEETQYF	TGTGCCAGCAGTGTAGGACAGGAAGAGACCCAGTACTTC
TRBJ1-1	many	-	TRBV7-9	15	CASSPPPGENTEAFF	TGTGCCAGCAGCCCACCTCCGGGTGAGAACACTGAAGCTTTCTTT
TRBJ2-3	many	-	TRBV20-1	16	CSAPKSGLKITDTQYF	TGCAGTGCGCCAAAGAGCGGCCTAAAAATCACAGATACGCAGTATTTT
TRBJ2-7	many	TRBD1	TRBV6-1	14	CASRQGQGTYEQYF	TGTGCCAGCAGACAGGGACAGGGGACCTACGAGCAGTACTTC
TRBJ1-5	many	-	TRBV7-9	14	CASSSQDSNQPQHF	TGTGCCAGCAGCTCGCAGGATAGCAATCAGCCCCAGCATTTT
TRBJ2-2	many	TRBD2	TRBV9	15	CASSGTSGGFGELFF	TGTGCCAGCAGCGGAACTAGCGGGGGGTTCGGGGAGCTGTTTTTT
TRBJ1-2	many	TRBD1	TRBV18	13	CASSRTGEHGYTF	TGTGCCAGCTCACGAACAGGGGAGCATGGCTACACCTTC
TRBJ2-2	few	TRBD2	TRBV4-2	15	CASGRGGAFTGELFF	TGTGCCAGCGGACGCGGGGGGGCATTTACCGGGGAGCTGTTTTTT
TRBJ2-7	many	TRBD1	TRBV6-5	17	CASSYSTGDWGSYEQYF	TGTGCCAGCAGTTACTCGACAGGGGATTGGGGCTCCTACGAGCAGTACTTC
TRBJ1-3	-	-	TRBV5-1	13	CASSLDSYNTIYF	TGCGCCAGCAGCTTGGATTCGTATAACACCATATATTTT
TRBJ1-6	many	TRBD1	TRBV20-1	14	CSAATGPDNSPLHF	TGCAGTGCTGCGACAGGGCCGGATAATTCACCCCTCCACTTT
TRBJ2-1	-	TRBD2	TRBV3-1	15	CATSKEIGGANEQFF	TGTGCCACCAGCAAAGAGATCGGGGGGGCCAATGAGCAGTTCTTC
TRBJ2-2	few	-	TRBV7-3	15	CASSLSPSATGELFF	TGTGCCAGCAGCTTATCCCCCTCGGCGACGGGGGAGCTGTTTTTT
TRBJ1-2	-	-	TRBV12-3/TRBV12-4	13	CASSGSRGYGYTF	TGTGCCAGCAGCGGATCCAGAGGATATGGCTACACCTTC
TRBJ1-6	-	-	TRBV5-4	16	CASSFGGSRMGSPLHF	TGTGCCAGCAGCTTTGGCGGCTCAAGGATGGGGTCACCCCTCCACTTT
TRBJ2-3	many	TRBD2	TRBV12-3/TRBV12-4	18	CASSSPTSPGPSTDTQYF	TGTGCCAGCAGTTCCCCGACTAGCCCAGGCCCTAGCACAGATACGCAGTATTTT
TRBJ2-5	few	-	TRBV10-2	13	CASSRTDKETQYF	TGCGCCAGCAGTCGGACCGATAAAGAGACCCAGTACTTC
TRBJ1-2	-	-	TRBV27	15	CASSLRGKDPYGYTF	TGTGCCAGCAGTTTACGGGGGAAAGACCCTTATGGCTACACCTTC
TRBJ2-7	-	TRBD2	TRBV6-5	17	CASSYSVTGLAGHEQYF	TGTGCCAGCAGTTACTCGGTGACAGGACTAGCGGGACACGAGCAGTACTTC
TRBJ2-7	many	-	TRBV28	15	CASSLSQGNSYEQYF	TGTGCCAGCAGTTTATCCCAGGGGAACTCCTACGAGCAGTACTTC
TRBJ1-3	few	-	TRBV4-3	15	CASSQDPGVGNTIYF	TGCGCCAGCAGCCAAGATCCAGGGGTCGGAAACACCATATATTTT
TRBJ2-7	-	TRBD1	TRBV11-2	16	CASTKRGQGGNYEQYF	TGTGCCAGCACAAAGAGGGGGCAGGGTGGGAACTACGAGCAGTACTTC
TRBJ1-2	few	-	TRBV13	12	CASSLWTNGYTF	TGTGCCAGCAGCTTGTGGACCAATGGCTACACCTTC
TRBJ2-7	many	TRBD1	TRBV3-1	11	CASSGGYEQYF	TGTGCCAGTTCAGGGGGCTACGAGCAGTACTTC
TRBJ1-6	-	-	TRBV5-4	15	CASSLGTSDHSPLHF	TGTGCCAGCAGCTTGGGGACATCCGACCATTCACCCCTCCACTTT
TRBJ1-2	-	-	TRBV7-2	15	CASSLVGASNYGYTF	TGTGCCAGCAGCTTAGTCGGGGCATCTAACTATGGCTACACCTTC
TRBJ2-3	few	-	TRBV6-5	15	CASSYSEASTDTQYF	TGTGCCAGCAGTTACTCGGAGGCTAGCACAGATACGCAGTATTTT
TRBJ2-5	few	-	TRBV28	15	CASSFLDGRRETQYF	TGTGCCAGCAGTTTTCTGGACGGAAGGCGAGAGACCCAGTACTTC
TRBJ2-3	many	-	TRBV6-2/TRBV6-3	12	CASSRPPDTQYF	TGTGCCAGCAGTCGCCCCCCAGATACGCAGTATTTT
TRBJ2-2	many	-	TRBV24-1	19	CATSDRTKGAATNTGELFF	TGTGCCACCAGTGATAGAACCAAGGGTGCGGCTACGAACACCGGGGAGCTGTTTTTT
TRBJ1-5	many	-	TRBV14	16	CASSQVRRQLNQPQHF	TGTGCCAGCAGCCAAGTCAGGAGACAGCTCAATCAGCCCCAGCATTTT
TRBJ2-5	-	TRBD2	TRBV20-1	14	CSARDLGGSGTQYF	TGCAGTGCTAGAGATTTGGGCGGGAGCGGGACCCAGTACTTC
TRBJ2-1	many	TRBD1	TRBV12-3/TRBV12-4	15	CASSPGQGSYNEQFF	TGTGCCAGCAGTCCCGGACAGGGATCATACAATGAGCAGTTCTTC
TRBJ1-2	few	TRBD1	TRBV7-6	17	CASSSRYDRGANYGYTF	TGTGCCAGCAGCTCCCGATATGACAGGGGGGCTAACTATGGCTACACCTTC
TRBJ2-1	many	-	TRBV5-1	14	CASSSLPSYNEQFF	TGCGCCAGCAGCTCCCTTCCGTCCTACAATGAGCAGTTCTTC
TRBJ2-7	many	-	TRBV5-5	14	CASSLTRGVDEQYF	TGTGCCAGCAGCTTGACACGAGGGGTGGACGAGCAGTACTTC
TRBJ2-1	many	-	TRBV12-3/TRBV12-4	15	CASSPGRPVYNEQFF	TGTGCCAGCAGCCCCGGGAGACCAGTTTACAATGAGCAGTTCTTC
TRBJ1-6	many	-	TRBV7-9	13	CASSSGIDSPLHF	TGTGCCAGCAGCTCAGGGATAGATTCACCCCTCCACTTT
TRBJ2-1	many	TRBD2	TRBV7-2	12	CASSSPGLGLFF	TGTGCCAGCAGCTCTCCGGGACTAGGGCTGTTCTTC
TRBJ1-1	-	-	TRBV11-2	11	CASSPGLEAFF	TGTGCCAGCAGCCCAGGACTCGAAGCTTTCTTT